The present T cell receptor beta chain was sequenced within a study of tumor-infiltrating lymphocytes in localized non-small cell lung cancer (dated by TCRdb to about 2021). For the study in its entirety: The cohort covered several histologies, both smokers and never-smokers, and patients whose samples were collected after neoadjuvant chemotherapy. TCR sequencing was one of several integrated assays, alongside flow cytometry, multiplex immunofluorescence, RNA-seq, exome sequencing and proteomics, applied to the same patients. Resected tumor tissue and uninvolved lung tissue described as non-adjacent to the tumor were contributed by each patient, with both tissues obtained from the same patient. In total, the ICON cohort was made up of approximately 150 surgical patients who had localized non-small cell lung cancer and whose tumors were resected. A total of 55 or so patients were included in the paired tumor versus uninvolved lung comparison of immunoSEQ T-cell fraction. Study-wide conclusions, independent of this receptor: Higher T cell infiltration in tumors than in uninvolved lung tissue was supported by TCRbeta sequencing, consistent with immunofluorescence CD3 counts. Because different assays used different pieces of the same tissue, intratumor heterogeneity could not be separated from technical variation. TCR-derived T-cell fraction did not differ between the flow cytometry-defined immunotypes IM1 (good prognosis) and IM2 (poor prognosis). Because assay coverage varied across patients depending on available tissue quantity, TCR sequencing was performed for only a subset of the cohort.

The T-cell fraction in tumor and uninvolved lung tissue was obtained from TCR sequencing using the immunoSEQ assay. Per the source publication's procedure: For survival analysis, patients were split into high (upper tertile) and low (lower two tertiles) T-cell fraction groups and compared by log-rank test. A signed-rank test was used to check for differences in T-cell fraction between paired tumor and uninvolved lung. TCRdb carries this immuneACCESS record with in-frame sequences only. Its versions omit some clonotypes, under half of them owing to an unresolved V gene in the studies checked, with the rest unexplained. V, J and clone size are those of that table, while D and trimming were read from the DNA. In this sample the table shows approximately 10,000 clones, roughly 60% of which occur a single time. The leading ten clones occupy 9.5% to 13% of the sample. The CDR3 covers 14 residues, taking in both the cysteine and the phenylalanine. Only the CDR3 region is kept as DNA, spanning 42 bases read in frame from base 1. The junction shows trimming of 0 bases on V and 4 bases on J, plus 7 bases between the germline ends. The germline V gene gives CDR1 as ENHRY and CDR2 as SYGVKD.

Note on this clone: Its antigen is currently not known. Nothing much larger sits one base from this clone, and base qualities are not available.

ICON enrollment began in the first half of 2016, and the last patient was enrolled in 2018. Fresh tumor and matched uninvolved tissue for in-depth immune analyses, including TCR sequencing, were collected from a subcohort of 76 patients. No cell sorting was done, and TCR sequencing was instead run on DNA isolated from bulk tissue. Sequencing used uninvolved lung tissue not adjacent to the tumor. The TCR was taken from a human donor with non-small cell lung cancer. The rearranged chain carries TRBV10-3 and TRBJ1-5, with the D gene uncertain. The nucleotide sequence reads TGTGCCATCAGTGAGTCGGGAGAGAATCAGCCCCAGCATTTT. The resulting protein is CAISESGENQPQHF.